This T cell receptor beta chain was captured by sequencing in a study of T-cell reconstitution after alpha-beta-depleted transplantation in children (dated by TCRdb to about 2016). About the study as a whole: The study quantitatively tracked T-cell immune reconstitution after TCRalphabeta/CD19-depleted allogeneic hematopoietic cell transplantation in children using TCR repertoire profiling. Points the paper makes about the study in general: In some patients, the high TCRbeta diversity seen at day 60 was put down to recipient T cells and intrathymic progenitors that had survived conditioning. Over the following months the frequencies of hyperexpanded clones went down, and after one year T-cell counts and TCRbeta diversity were mostly credited to newly produced T cells. About two months after transplant, the apparently early recovery of alphabetaT-cell counts reportedly depended on just several hundred clones that had expanded rapidly and came from non-depleted graft cells.

As regards this clonotype: What this receptor recognizes is not known. Base qualities are not recorded, but no much larger clone differs from it by a single base.

Libraries came from PCR. Sequencing relied on an Illumina HiSeq 2500. Molecular barcoding was employed in the preparation of TCR libraries, with unique molecular identifiers being used to normalize TCRbeta repertoire quantification. The public sequencing data were trimmed at Q25 with fastp and processed into clonotypes with MiXCR by TCRdb, which kept only in-frame beta chains. Entries are consolidated by CDR3 protein sequence, retaining the most common genes and DNA. In all, the sample holds about 460,000 distinct CDR3 sequences, and more than 9% of those were seen once. In total, the top ten clones hold roughly 2% of the sample. According to the study, the label for this sample's treatment or condition signals: allogeneic hematopoietic cell transplantation with graft depleted of TCRalphabeta T cells and CD19 B cells. TCRalphabeta/CD19-depleted allogeneic hematopoietic cell grafts were given to the transplant recipients, all of whom were children.

Trimming costs V 2 bases and J 5 bases, and their ends lie 10 bases apart. Taken from the germline V gene (reference sequence), the CDR1 and CDR2 loops are GTSNPN and SVGIG. The CDR3 goes from the cysteine to the phenylalanine over 13 residues. The only DNA kept is the CDR3, 39 bases in frame from the first base. The source is a child aged 2-9 years with inherited bone marrow failure, due to receive a stem cell transplant. The chain uses TRBV30 and TRBJ1-5, with TRBD1 tentatively as D gene (5 bases match). The specimen comprised PBMCs, sampled before TCRalphabeta/CD19-depleted stem cell transplant. The CDR3 has the sequence CAWSWGFDQPQHF. The DNA reads TGTGCCTGGAGTTGGGGGTTCGATCAGCCCCAGCATTTT.